Each of the 19 T cell receptor beta chains below was sequenced from the same sample in a study of blood T cells in healthy people across ages. The use of a sample-barcoded 5' primer and a J-beta primer mix characterized a second PCR of roughly 6 to 11 cycles. Using its own MiXCR run on the 5' RACE reads, TCRdb lists one record per CDR3 protein. The top ten hold under 9.5% of the sample, which has over 750,000 distinct CDR3 sequences, roughly 25% seen once. This same sample was also part of a study on T cells of mothers and their children.

The sequenced material came from blood. All receptors derive from a boy aged 5 to 17 in good health.

This clonotype appeared a few times. This rearrangement joins TRBV6-1 to TRBJ2-1, with 11 bases that match TRBD2. The J segment lost 5 bases and the V segment lost 7 bases, leaving 10 bases of the junction unmatched. The CDR3 spans 16 residues. Germline loops: CDR1 MNHNS, CDR2 SASEGT. The CDR3 nucleotides are TGTGCCAGCATCACACTAGCGGGAGTTCGAAACAATGAGCAGTTCTTC. Protein sequence: CASITLAGVRNNEQFF.

In its sample, this clonotype was seen a few times. The genes are TRBV28 and TRBJ2-5; possibly TRBD2 for D (5 bases). Gene TRBJ2-1 matches the end of the DNA better, so the J call may be wrong. In germline, CDR1 is MDHEN, CDR2 SYDVKM. The CDR3 has 13 amino acids. The CDR3 is CASSLWWGDEQFF. The CDR3, as DNA: TGTGCCAGCAGTTTATGGTGGGGAGATGAGCAGTTCTTC.

With respect to this clonotype: A much bigger clone sits one base away, suggesting this may be a read error. The J gene is TRBJ1-2, the V gene TRBV9; D gene uncertain. This CDR3 spans 12 amino acids. From germline, CDR1 is SGDLS and CDR2 YYNGEE. V lost 3 bases and J 8 bases, leaving 11 bases between the germline ends. For the CDR3, the DNA is TGTGCCAGCAGCGAGAGAGGGTGGGGCTACACCTTC. It translates to CASSERGWGYTF.

This clonotype was observed once. This sequence joins TRBV7-6 and TRBJ1-6; D may be TRBD1 (5 bases). With 3 bases removed from V and 13 bases from J, the gap between germline ends came to 10 bases. Germline V CDR1 and CDR2: SGHVS, FNYEAQ. The CDR3 consists of 12 residues. The CDR3 nucleotides are TGTGCCAGCAGCTTCGAGCGGGGGCCCCTCCACTTT. Residues: CASSFERGPLHF.

The rearrangement uses TRBV3-1 and TRBJ2-7, with TRBD1 matching 11 bases. Germline V gene sequence: CDR1 LGHDT, CDR2 YNNKEL (reference sequence). This CDR3 spans 14 amino acids. V lost 6 bases, J lost 6 bases, and 7 bases stayed unmatched. CDR3 amino acids: CASRDRTGGLEQYF. The CDR3 nucleotides are TGTGCCAGCAGGGACCGGACAGGGGGCCTCGAGCAGTACTTC.

V and J are TRBV11-2 and TRBJ2-2; 9 positions match TRBD1. Germline CDR1 reads SGHAT; CDR2 reads FQNNGV. Germline trimming cut 3 bases from V and 6 bases from J; bases unmatched to any gene: 8. The CDR3 extends over 16 amino acids. The CDR3: CASSLAKGQGPGELFF. The CDR3 region has the DNA TGTGCCAGCAGCTTGGCTAAGGGACAGGGTCCCGGGGAGCTGTTTTTT.

The V call is TRBV12-3 or TRBV12-4, the J call TRBJ2-3; 10 positions match TRBD2. Trimming took 2 bases from V and 5 from J; bases not matched to a gene: 4. The CDR3 runs 15 residues. In DNA, the CDR3 is TGTGCCAGCAGTTTAAGCGGGGGGGCGGGAGATACGCAGTATTTT. This translates into CASSLSGGAGDTQYF.

This clonotype was seen a handful of times. The chain couples TRBV20-1 to TRBJ1-4; unclear D gene. This CDR3 region has 15 residues. V shed 1 base and J shed 8 bases, with 17 bases lying between them. Germline V CDR1 and CDR2: DFQATT, SNEGSKA (reference sequence). CDR3 loop: CSARAPRVSGEKLFF. The CDR3 coding sequence is TGCAGTGCTAGAGCGCCAAGGGTATCTGGCGAAAAACTGTTTTTT.

This chain links TRBV7-6 with TRBJ2-5; D is possibly TRBD2 (5 bases). Per the germline V gene, CDR1 is SGHVS and CDR2 is FNYEAQ. Trimming left V 5 bases short and J 11 bases short, with 27 bases between. CDR3 length: 16 amino acids. The DNA of the CDR3 is TGTGCCAGCAGCGCCCTCCGGGGTTCGGCTTTCTACGTGCAGTACTTC. It encodes CASSALRGSAFYVQYF.

This clonotype has only a few counts. CDR3 sequence reads: CSADSPSGNTIYF. CDR3 sequence (DNA): TGCAGCGCCGACAGTCCCTCTGGAAACACCATATATTTT. This chain uses TRBV29-1 with TRBJ1-3; the D gene is possibly TRBD1 (5 bases). The germline gives CDR1 SQVTM, CDR2 ANQGSEA. The V end lost 7 bases, the J end lost 0 bases, and 10 bases lay between the germline ends. This CDR3 has 13 amino acids.

The gene calls are TRBV28 and TRBJ2-7, with TRBD1 identical over 7 bases. Per germline, CDR1 MDHEN and CDR2 SYDVKM. There are 16 residues in the CDR3. The V segment lost 2 bases and the J segment 3 bases; nucleotides outside the gene matches: 10. This CDR3 reads CASSLPPGTVIYEQYF. DNA of the CDR3: TGTGCCAGCAGTTTACCCCCCGGGACAGTTATCTACGAGCAGTACTTC.

This clonotype was seen more than once but under ten times. The V and J genes are TRBV20-1 and TRBJ2-1; D gene ambiguous. This CDR3 is 14 amino acids long. V dropped 6 bases and J dropped 0 bases, with 12 bases sitting between them. Germline CDR1 and CDR2: DFQATT and SNEGSKA (reference sequence). The chain's CDR3 is CSAPSQSSYNEQFF. The DNA of the CDR3 is TGCAGTGCCCCATCCCAGAGCTCCTACAATGAGCAGTTCTTC.

The chain has TRBV7-2 and TRBJ2-3; 8 nucleotides match TRBD2. The CDR3 covers 15 residues. V shed 3 bases, J shed 5 bases, and the junction held 7 bases outside the gene matches. Germline CDR1 and CDR2: SGHTA and FQGNSA. The CDR3 reads CASSLIGGVGDTQYF. The CDR3 nucleotides read TGTGCCAGCAGCTTGATCGGGGGGGTGGGAGATACGCAGTATTTT.

In its sample, this clonotype was seen a few times. The J gene is TRBJ2-7, the V gene TRBV20-1, with D possibly being TRBD2 (5 bases). Germline V gene data show CDR1 as DFQATT and CDR2 as SNEGSKA (reference sequence). This CDR3 has 14 amino acids. V shed 5 bases and J shed 4 bases, with 18 bases lying between them. CDR3 sequence (DNA): TGCAGTGCTGAAAGCGGCCCTTCGGGTTACGAGCAGTACTTC. Its translation is CSAESGPSGYEQYF.

This clonotype was seen only a few times. A junction boundary mismatches the germline segment, possibly from a read error. The chain has TRBV9 and TRBJ2-5; D ambiguous. Judging by the DNA end, TRBJ2-1 fits better; the J call may be wrong. The CDR3 totals 15 residues. Germline V gene data show CDR1 as SGDLS and CDR2 as YYNGEE. This CDR3 reads CASSEVTGSYDEQFF. The CDR3, as DNA: TGTGCCAGCAGCGAGGTGACCGGCTCCTACGATGAGCAGTTCTTC.

This clonotype was detected only a few times. The V call is TRBV28, the J call TRBJ2-7; D possibly uses TRBD1 or TRBD2 (6 bases each). V dropped 5 bases and J dropped 6 bases, with 20 bases sitting between them. This CDR3 spans 15 amino acids. Germline V gene lookup returns CDR1 MDHEN and CDR2 SYDVKM. This CDR3 is CASSPRGDHGFEQYF. The CDR3 nucleotides read TGTGCCAGCAGTCCGAGGGGGGACCATGGGTTCGAGCAGTACTTC.

This clonotype was observed a few times. This chain joins TRBV11-2 and TRBJ2-7; D is ambiguous. This CDR3 is 12 amino acids long. V shed 3 bases and J shed 5 bases, with 8 bases lying between them. The germline gives CDR1 SGHAT, CDR2 FQNNGV. The CDR3 protein is CASSLGRNEQYF. The CDR3 DNA is TGTGCCAGCAGCTTGGGCAGGAACGAGCAGTACTTC.

This clonotype occurred many times. The chain carries TRBV4-3 and TRBJ2-5; TRBD1 agrees at 7 bases. Matching the DNA end better, TRBJ2-1 makes the J call doubtful. From germline, CDR1 is LGHNA and CDR2 YSLEER. This CDR3 is built from 13 residues. The CDR3 DNA is TGCGCCAGCAGCCTAAGACAGGGTGATGAGCAGTTCTTC. The encoded protein is CASSLRQGDEQFF.

The rearrangement joins TRBV28 to TRBJ2-7, with 9 bases that match TRBD1. Germline V gene lookup returns CDR1 MDHEN and CDR2 SYDVKM. The CDR3 is 17 residues long. J was trimmed by 7 bases and V by 4 bases; bases with no gene match: 17. As DNA, the CDR3 is TGTGCCAGCAGTTCCAACCTGGAACCGGGACAGGGTCCGGAGCAGTACTTC. Translation: CASSSNLEPGQGPEQYF.